This passage covers 31 T cell receptor beta chains from one sample sequenced in a study of T cell responses to AZD1222 COVID-19 vaccine. Here immunoSEQ multiplex PCR was the method, and the copy in TCRdb shows in-frame clones only, minus some. The sample lists 89,000 or so clones; over 75% were seen once. The sequenced sample was peripheral blood, obtained on day 0 of AZD1222 vaccination. The source is an adult in good health.

The V call is TRBV7-9, the J call TRBJ2-1; 14 positions agree with TRBD2. V trimming: 4 bases; J trimming: 8 bases; junction bases outside the gene matches: 7. The CDR3 runs 16 residues. The germline gives CDR1 SEHNR, CDR2 FQNEAQ (reference sequence). The DNA of the CDR3 is TGTGCCAGCAGCTCTGCCGGGACTAGCGGGAGCTATGAGCAGTTCTTC. It encodes CASSSAGTSGSYEQFF.

V and J are TRBV19 and TRBJ1-5; 9 bases match TRBD1. Germline V gives CDR1 LNHDA, CDR2 SQIVND (reference sequence). The CDR3 totals 14 residues. The J segment lost 9 bases and the V segment lost 10 bases, leaving 13 bases of the junction unmatched. The CDR3 DNA reads TGTGCCACGACGGGACAGGGCATTTGGGTGCCCCAGCATTTT. Translated: CATTGQGIWVPQHF.

The chain carries TRBV7-9 and TRBJ2-2, with D perhaps TRBD1 (6 bases). The V gene lost 4 bases and the J gene lost 5 bases, with 11 bases spanning the gap. Germline V CDR1 and CDR2: SEHNR, FQNEAQ (reference sequence). The CDR3 spans 14 residues. The CDR3 DNA reads TGTGCCAGCAGCTCACTCAGGGGAACCGGGGAGCTGTTTTTT. Encoded protein: CASSSLRGTGELFF.

The V and J genes are TRBV28 and TRBJ1-3; tentative D call: TRBD1 (6 bases). V was trimmed by 7 bases and J by 0 bases, leaving 10 bases between them. Germline CDR1 reads MDHEN; CDR2 reads SYDVKM. CDR3 size: 14 residues. CDR3 nucleotide sequence: TGTGCCAGCATCAACAGGGTCTCTGGAAACACCATATATTTT. Protein product: CASINRVSGNTIYF.

The J gene is TRBJ1-5, the V gene TRBV19; tentative D call: TRBD1 (6 bases). The germline V and J ends were trimmed by 5 bases and 2 bases, with 13 bases remaining between them. In germline, CDR1 is LNHDA, CDR2 SQIVND (reference sequence). CDR3 size: 15 residues. The CDR3 DNA is TGTGCCAGTAGTTTCCCGGCAGGGGGCAATCAGCCCCAGCATTTT. This gives the protein CASSFPAGGNQPQHF.

This clone was detected only once. The V call is TRBV19, the J call TRBJ2-2, with unresolved D. Trimming cost V 5 bases and J 1 base, with 14 bases left between them. This CDR3 is 16 amino acids long. CDR1 and CDR2 (germline): LNHDA, SQIVND (reference sequence). CDR3 residues: CASSPARIRNTGELFF. CDR3 bases: TGTGCCAGTAGTCCGGCAAGAATCCGGAACACCGGGGAGCTGTTTTTT. Full variable domain (rest looked up from reference TRBV19 and TRBJ2-2): DGGITQSPKYLFRKEGQNVTLSCEQNLNHDAMYWYRQDPGQGLRLIYYSQIVNDFQKGDIAEGYSVSREKKESFPLTVTSAQKNPTAFYLCASSPARIRNTGELFFGEGSRLTVL.

The chain recombines TRBV19 with TRBJ2-1; 10 bases match TRBD1. The V gene's germline CDR1 is LNHDA and CDR2 SQIVND (reference sequence). The J segment lost 6 bases and the V segment lost 6 bases, leaving 8 bases of the junction unmatched. The CDR3 runs to 15 residues. The CDR3 region has the DNA TGTGCCAGTAGCGCCGACAGGGGGCATTTCAATGAGCAGTTCTTC. Its protein is CASSADRGHFNEQFF.

The chain is built from TRBV7-3 and TRBJ2-1; 7 bases match TRBD1. Germline V gives CDR1 SGHTA, CDR2 FQGTGA. The CDR3 contains 15 residues. Trimming removed 3 bases from V and 4 bases from J; junction bases left unmatched: 6. The CDR3 spells CASSFKGAEYNEQFF. The CDR3, as DNA: TGTGCCAGCAGCTTTAAGGGGGCCGAATACAATGAGCAGTTCTTC.

This chain uses TRBV6-1 with TRBJ2-6; no clear D gene. Germline CDR1 and CDR2: MNHNS and SASEGT. The CDR3 covers 17 residues. Trimming removed 2 bases at V and 0 bases at J, with 11 bases between. DNA for the CDR3: TGTGCCAGCAGTGAATTGGTAGGTAGCTCTGGGGCCAACGTCCTGACTTTC. The encoded protein is CASSELVGSSGANVLTF.

This rearrangement joins TRBV25-1 to TRBJ2-7; TRBD1 matches at 8 bases. The germline V gene has CDR1 MGHDK and CDR2 SYGVNS. CDR3 length: 12 amino acids. V was pared by 7 bases and J by 9 bases, with 8 bases of the junction left unmatched. The CDR3 reads CASTKDRVRQYF. The DNA of the CDR3 is TGTGCCAGCACCAAGGACAGGGTCCGGCAGTACTTC.

The genes are TRBV30 and TRBJ1-4; D call uncertain. The V gene lost 0 bases and the J gene lost 10 bases, with 6 bases spanning the gap. CDR1 is GTSNPN, CDR2 SVGIG, per germline (reference sequence). The CDR3 spans 11 residues. CDR3 in amino acids: CAWSVVGKLFF. The DNA for the CDR3 is TGTGCCTGGAGTGTAGTGGGAAAACTGTTTTTT.

This sequence joins TRBV6-1 and TRBJ2-7; D is undetermined. Trimming took 2 bases from V and 9 from J, leaving 8 bases between them. CDR3 length: 11 amino acids. Germline-derived CDR1 and CDR2 are MNHNS and SASEGT. The chain's CDR3 is CASSEQARQYF. The CDR3 DNA sequence: TGTGCCAGCAGTGAACAGGCCCGGCAGTACTTC.

The chain uses TRBV4-1 and TRBJ1-4; weak D call: TRBD1 (5 bases). This CDR3 is 18 amino acids long. The V end lost 1 base, the J end lost 2 bases, and 17 bases lay between the germline ends. Germline values: CDR1 MGHRA, CDR2 YSYEKL. Written as DNA, the CDR3 is TGCGCCAGCAGCCAAGCGACAGTCGGGATAACGACTAATGAAAAACTGTTTTTT. It specifies CASSQATVGITTNEKLFF.

This chain connects TRBV5-5 to TRBJ1-5, with TRBD1 as a possible D gene (5 bases). Germline assignment: CDR1 SGHKS and CDR2 YYEKEE (reference sequence). The length of the CDR3 is 15 residues. The V end lost 0 bases, the J end lost 5 bases, and 12 bases lay between the germline ends. The CDR3 is CASSLGWGEDQPQHF. The DNA for the CDR3 is TGTGCCAGCAGCTTGGGCTGGGGGGAAGATCAGCCCCAGCATTTT.

The CDR3 is CASSWTGMAYNEQFF. CDR3 coding DNA: TGTGCCAGCAGCTGGACAGGGATGGCCTACAATGAGCAGTTCTTC. The chain combines TRBV5-8 with TRBJ2-1, with TRBD1 matching over 8 bases. The germline gives CDR1 SGHTS, CDR2 YDEGEE. Losses at the gene ends were 3 bases for V and 2 bases for J; bases not matched to a gene: 4. CDR3 length equals 15 residues.

The chain couples TRBV3-1 (or the pseudogene TRBV3-2) to TRBJ1-2, with 8 bases fitting TRBD1. Germline V gene data show CDR1 as LGHDT and CDR2 as YNNKEL (reference sequence). The ends lost 2 bases at V and 4 bases at J; junction bases unmatched: 6. This CDR3 spans 15 amino acids. The CDR3 bases are TGTGCCAGCAGCCAATCGGACAGGGCGGCCTATGGCTACACCTTC. Its protein product is CASSQSDRAAYGYTF.

The V call is TRBV3-1 (or the pseudogene TRBV3-2), the J call TRBJ1-6; possible D gene TRBD1, 5 bases. Germline-derived CDR1 and CDR2 are LGHDT and YNNKEL (reference sequence). V lost 4 bases to trimming and J lost 4 bases, with 14 bases between them. There are 16 residues in the CDR3. The CDR3 loop reads CASSLRGNLYNSPLHF. CDR3 nucleotides: TGTGCCAGCAGCCTAAGGGGCAATTTATATAATTCACCCCTCCACTTT.

CDR3 residues: CASSLAVRQPQHF. CDR3 nucleotide sequence: TGTGCCAGCAGCTTAGCAGTTCGCCAGCCCCAGCATTTT. This chain links TRBV11-2 with TRBJ1-5; D call uncertain. The germline V gene has CDR1 SGHAT and CDR2 FQNNGV. This CDR3 has 13 amino acids. The V and J ends lost 1 base and 7 bases respectively, with 8 bases between them.

The J gene is TRBJ1-1, the V gene TRBV6-6; 7 bases line up with TRBD1. The ends lost 6 bases at V and 1 base at J; junction bases unmatched: 5. This CDR3 has 14 amino acids. Germline CDR1 and CDR2: MNHNY and SVGAGI (reference sequence). CDR3 protein: CASRGTGENTEAFF. CDR3 nucleotide sequence: TGTGCCAGCAGGGGAACAGGGGAGAACACTGAAGCTTTCTTT.

The genes are TRBV10-3 and TRBJ2-6, with 8 bases fitting TRBD1. The CDR3 spans 16 residues. The germline CDR1 and CDR2 sequences are ENHRY and SYGVKD. V dropped 6 bases and J dropped 4; count of bases not matched to a gene: 8. The chain's CDR3 is CAIRPTQGAGANVLTF. As DNA, the CDR3 is TGTGCCATCAGACCGACTCAGGGGGCCGGGGCCAACGTCCTGACTTTC.

The rearrangement uses TRBV10-2 and TRBJ2-2; no definite D call. With 6 bases removed from V and 5 bases from J, the gap between germline ends came to 7 bases. The CDR3 contains 12 residues. The germline V gene has CDR1 WSHSY and CDR2 SAAADI. The CDR3 nucleotides are TGCGCCAGCAGCTACTGGACCGGGGAGCTGTTTTTT. It translates to CASSYWTGELFF.

The chain couples TRBV14 to TRBJ1-3; 7 nucleotides match TRBD1. CDR3 length: 15 residues. Germline loops: CDR1 SGHDN, CDR2 FVKESK. V was clipped by 5 bases and J by 0 bases; unmatched bases: 4. This CDR3 reads CASSRQGISGNTIYF. In DNA, the CDR3 is TGTGCCAGCAGCAGACAGGGTATCTCTGGAAACACCATATATTTT.

The genes are TRBV11-2 and TRBJ1-1, with no clear D. The CDR3 has 14 amino acids. Trimming pared 0 bases from V and 10 bases from J, leaving 15 bases between. Looked up from germline, CDR1 is SGHAT and CDR2 is FQNNGV. Written as DNA, the CDR3 is TGTGCCAGCAGCTTAGATACCAGAGAGAAAGGAGCTTTCTTT. This sequence encodes CASSLDTREKGAFF.

In its sample, this clone was seen once. For the CDR3, the DNA is TGTGCCAGCAGCTTATATGGGACTAGCGGGGTAGATACGCAGTATTTT. It encodes CASSLYGTSGVDTQYF. J is TRBJ2-3 and V is TRBV11-2, with 13 nucleotides matching TRBD2. The V and J ends lost 2 bases and 5 bases, in that order; junction bases with no gene match: 4. The germline CDR1 and CDR2 sequences are SGHAT and FQNNGV. This CDR3 is built from 16 residues.

On this clone: An end of the junction does not agree with germline; a read error may underlie this. The chain links TRBV4-1 to TRBJ1-1; tentative D call: TRBD1 (5 bases). This CDR3 is built from 14 residues. CDR1 MGHRA and CDR2 YSYEKL come from the germline V gene. The CDR3 is CASSQEVSWRGRKF. In DNA form, the CDR3 reads TGCGCCAGCAGCCAAGAAGTCTCGTGGAGGGGCCGTAAATTT.

The gene calls are TRBV3-1 (or the pseudogene TRBV3-2) and TRBJ2-6, with D possibly TRBD1 on 6 matching bases. The CDR3 has 16 residues. CDR1 and CDR2 (germline): LGHDT, YNNKEL (reference sequence). V shed 4 bases and J shed 2 bases, with 12 bases lying between them. The CDR3 nucleotides are TGTGCCAGCAGCCCTCGGACAGTTGCTGGGGCCAACGTCCTGACTTTC. Protein: CASSPRTVAGANVLTF.

The chain combines TRBV6-5 with TRBJ1-1, with no clear D. The CDR3 runs 12 residues. Trimming took 5 bases from V and 3 from J, leaving 7 bases between them. CDR1 is MNHEY, CDR2 SVGAGI, per germline. The CDR3 DNA reads as TGTGCCAGCAGTCGGGGTGACACTGAAGCTTTCTTT. Translated: CASSRGDTEAFF.

The chain links TRBV12-5 to TRBJ1-6; D might be TRBD1 (6 bases). V dropped 9 bases and J dropped 7 bases, with 13 bases sitting between them. The germline V gene has CDR1 LGHNT and CDR2 FRNRAP. The CDR3 is made up of 13 amino acids. CDR3 DNA sequence: TGTGCTAGCTCCCGGGACACGAATTCACCCCTCCACTTT. Translating it yields CASSRDTNSPLHF.

A single count supports this clone. V gene TRBV3-1 (or the pseudogene TRBV3-2) combines with J gene TRBJ2-1, with 12 bases lining up with TRBD2. CDR3 length: 16 amino acids. Germline V gene lookup returns CDR1 LGHDT and CDR2 YNNKEL (reference sequence). Losses at the gene ends were 4 bases for V and 4 bases for J; bases not matched to a gene: 5. The CDR3 nucleotides read TGTGCCAGCAGCCCATCTAGCGGGAGGGTGTACAATGAGCAGTTCTTC. Amino acid sequence: CASSPSSGRVYNEQFF.

The chain joins TRBV2 to TRBJ2-1; 15 bases fit TRBD2. V lost 7 bases and J lost 10; bases outside the gene matches: 5. The germline gives CDR1 SNHLY, CDR2 FYNNEI. This CDR3 region has 14 residues. The CDR3: CASNKGTSGREQFF. CDR3 DNA sequence: TGTGCCAGCAACAAAGGGACTAGCGGGAGGGAGCAGTTCTTC.

This chain uses TRBV14 with TRBJ2-7; D is possibly TRBD2 (6 bases). This CDR3 spans 16 amino acids. Germline V CDR1 and CDR2: SGHDN, FVKESK. V was cut by 3 bases and J by 2 bases, with 17 bases left in between. The CDR3 loop is CASSQGGTRKAYEQYF. Written as DNA, the CDR3 is TGTGCCAGCAGCCAGGGCGGGACCCGAAAAGCCTACGAGCAGTACTTC.